The entry below gives a single T cell receptor beta chain sequence along with its context. Germline assignment: CDR1 SGHNT and CDR2 YYREEE (reference sequence). This CDR3 has 15 residues. The V and J ends lost 0 bases and 2 bases respectively, with 10 bases between them. This record belongs to a study of cytomegalovirus exposure and HLA in healthy donors. The PCR ran on 60 Vbeta and 13 Jbeta primers. Profiling relied on immunoSEQ multiplex PCR, and the TCRdb table lists in-frame clones only, not all of them. This repertoire shows 150,000 to 200,000 clones, 78% found once; its top ten account for less than 15%.

Sequenced input: PBMCs. The chain links TRBV5-4 to TRBJ2-3, with a possible D match to TRBD2 (6 bases). This receptor was identified in a woman aged 25 to 45 in good health and CMV-seropositive. The CDR3 reads CASSLAGDHTDTQYF. Here the CDR3 DNA reads TGTGCCAGCAGCTTGGCGGGGGACCACACAGATACGCAGTATTTT.